A selection of T cell receptor beta chains follows, all from one sample in a study of T cell responses to AZD1222 COVID-19 vaccine. Measured with immunoSEQ multiplex PCR; TCRdb has only the in-frame clones, and not every one. The sample includes more than 80,000 clones, 92% of them seen just once. The sequenced sample was peripheral blood, obtained 28 days after the second AZD1222 dose. The receptors derive from an adult who received the AZD1222 COVID-19 vaccine. Each CDR3 is given with its conserved first and last residue. Each record gives: CDR3 DNA, CDR3 protein, clone size, V gene, D gene, J gene. The D gene is left open where the match is weak. Rows give clone size only sometimes, using once, few, many, or a class for an expanded clone.

DNA: TGTGCCAGCAGCTTCGGTGGAGGGGGCACTGAAGCTTTCTTT; CDR3: CASSFGGGGTEAFF; size: NA; V: TRBV11-2; D: NA; J: TRBJ1-1
DNA: TGCGCCAGCAGCTTGGGTCCGGGGGGAACGAACACCGGGGAGCTGTTTTTT; CDR3: CASSLGPGGTNTGELFF; size: NA; V: TRBV5-1; D: TRBD2; J: TRBJ2-2
DNA: TGTGCCAGCTCACCACGCGACCGGGAATACCCTAACTATGGCTACACCTTC; CDR3: CASSPRDREYPNYGYTF; size: NA; V: TRBV18; D: NA; J: TRBJ1-2
DNA: TGTGCCAGCAGCGTGACAGGGGATGGCTACACCTTC; CDR3: CASSVTGDGYTF; size: NA; V: TRBV9; D: TRBD1; J: TRBJ1-2
DNA: TGTGCCAGCAGCACCCCAGGGTACTTGAACACTGAAGCTTTCTTT; CDR3: CASSTPGYLNTEAFF; size: NA; V: TRBV5-6; D: NA; J: TRBJ1-1
DNA: TGTGCCAGCAGCTTAGGGGGGTGGACACCCCCATCGGATACGCAGTATTTT; CDR3: CASSLGGWTPPSDTQYF; size: NA; V: TRBV11-3; D: NA; J: TRBJ2-3
DNA: TGCGCCAGCAGCTTGGCCGGTGTCAGAACCAACACCGGGGAGCTGTTTTTT; CDR3: CASSLAGVRTNTGELFF; size: NA; V: TRBV5-1; D: NA; J: TRBJ2-2
DNA: TGTGCCAGCAGCCTAGTTGGGACGGCAAACACAGATACGCAGTATTTT; CDR3: CASSLVGTANTDTQYF; size: NA; V: TRBV7-2; D: NA; J: TRBJ2-3
DNA: TGTGCTAGCCGATATAGCAATCGGCCCCAGCATTTT; CDR3: CASRYSNRPQHF; size: once; V: TRBV12-5; D: NA; J: TRBJ1-5
DNA: TGTGCCACGGGCAGGGCAGGATACGAGCAGTACTTC; CDR3: CATGRAGYEQYF; size: NA; V: TRBV6-5; D: NA; J: TRBJ2-7
DNA: TGTGCCAGCAGCGGGATACAGGGTCCTGAAGCTTTCTTT; CDR3: CASSGIQGPEAFF; size: NA; V: TRBV9; D: NA; J: TRBJ1-1
DNA: TGTGCCAGCAGTCCGGTCGGGGCAACTAATGAAAAACTGTTTTTT; CDR3: CASSPVGATNEKLFF; size: NA; V: TRBV6-5; D: NA; J: TRBJ1-4
DNA: TGTGCCAGTAGTCGGGACAGGGCAACTAATGAAAAACTGTTTTTT; CDR3: CASSRDRATNEKLFF; size: NA; V: TRBV19; D: TRBD1; J: TRBJ1-4
DNA: TGTGCCAGCAGTGAAGCGCGGACAGGCCTTCAGCCCCAGCATTTT; CDR3: CASSEARTGLQPQHF; size: NA; V: TRBV6-1; D: TRBD1; J: TRBJ1-5
DNA: TGTGCCAGCAGCTTAATATCGGACAGGCTGGAGTACTTC; CDR3: CASSLISDRLEYF; size: NA; V: TRBV11-2; D: TRBD1; J: TRBJ2-7
DNA: TGTGCCACCTCAGGGACTGCGCCCAAAAACATTCAGTACTTC; CDR3: CATSGTAPKNIQYF; size: NA; V: TRBV6-5; D: NA; J: TRBJ2-4
DNA: TGTGCCAGTAGACCCGGGCTGGGACAGGGGAACACCGGGGAGCTGTTTTTT; CDR3: CASRPGLGQGNTGELFF; size: NA; V: TRBV19; D: TRBD1; J: TRBJ2-2
DNA: TGTGCCAGCAGTGAATATAGGGGGAGACAGGCTCAAGAGACCCAGTACTTC; CDR3: CASSEYRGRQAQETQYF; size: NA; V: TRBV25-1; D: NA; J: TRBJ2-5
DNA: TGTGCCAGCAGCACCAGACAGGGGTTATCCTACGAGCAGTACTTC; CDR3: CASSTRQGLSYEQYF; size: NA; V: TRBV5-4; D: TRBD1; J: TRBJ2-7
DNA: TGTGCCAGCAGTTCCTATAATTCACCCCTCCACTTT; CDR3: CASSSYNSPLHF; size: few; V: TRBV27; D: NA; J: TRBJ1-6
DNA: TGTGCCAGCAGCGCCCGCCGCGAGCAGTACTTC; CDR3: CASSARREQYF; size: NA; V: TRBV5-4; D: NA; J: TRBJ2-7
DNA: TGTGCCAGCAGTGAATATAGGATGGCCAAAAACATTCAGTACTTC; CDR3: CASSEYRMAKNIQYF; size: NA; V: TRBV25-1; D: NA; J: TRBJ2-4
DNA: TGTGCCAGCAGGTCCCGGGACAACTACAATGAGCAGTTCTTC; CDR3: CASRSRDNYNEQFF; size: NA; V: TRBV28; D: NA; J: TRBJ2-1
DNA: TGTGCCAGCAGCTTAGTTAGCGGGGGAAGTGCAGATACGCAGTATTTT; CDR3: CASSLVSGGSADTQYF; size: NA; V: TRBV7-6; D: TRBD2; J: TRBJ2-3
DNA: TGCGCCAGCCCCTTGACCTCGCCTTCTAGACCGAACACCGGGGAGCTGTTTTTT; CDR3: CASPLTSPSRPNTGELFF; size: NA; V: TRBV5-1; D: NA; J: TRBJ2-2
DNA: TGTGCCAGCAGTTATTCCCCAGGAACAGTTTATGGCTACACCTTC; CDR3: CASSYSPGTVYGYTF; size: NA; V: TRBV6-5; D: NA; J: TRBJ1-2
DNA: TGTGCCAGCAGCTTTGCGGGGTGGGCAGATACGCAGTATTTT; CDR3: CASSFAGWADTQYF; size: NA; V: TRBV7-2; D: NA; J: TRBJ2-3
DNA: TGTGCCAGCAGCGAAGCCGGGACGATGGAGACCCAGTACTTC; CDR3: CASSEAGTMETQYF; size: once; V: TRBV11-2; D: NA; J: TRBJ2-5
DNA: TGCGCCAGCAGTGAGTCTGGGCGGCTGGAGCTGTTTTTT; CDR3: CASSESGRLELFF; size: NA; V: TRBV10-1; D: NA; J: TRBJ2-2
DNA: TGTGCCAGCAGCCCCGGGGGGGGCGAAACTTTCTACGAGCAGTACTTC; CDR3: CASSPGGGETFYEQYF; size: NA; V: TRBV4-2; D: TRBD2; J: TRBJ2-7
DNA: TGTGCCAGCAGCACGGGCTATGGCTACACCTTC; CDR3: CASSTGYGYTF; size: NA; V: TRBV7-9; D: NA; J: TRBJ1-2
DNA: TGTGCCAGCAGCTTACGGTTAGCGGGGGCCCCCGTGGAGCAGTACTTC; CDR3: CASSLRLAGAPVEQYF; size: few; V: TRBV7-2; D: TRBD2; J: TRBJ2-7
DNA: TGTGCCAGCAGTCCGAATGTCCATCGAAGCTCTGGAAACACCATATATTTT; CDR3: CASSPNVHRSSGNTIYF; size: NA; V: TRBV2; D: NA; J: TRBJ1-3